This is a list of T cell receptor beta chains from one sample in a study of a mutant IDH1 vaccine in newly diagnosed glioma. No cognate antigen is known for these TCRs. Assay: immunoSEQ multiplex PCR; the TCRdb copy retains only in-frame clones and omits some. The profile shows about 60,000 clones, around four fifths of them singletons. Specimen: PBMCs, collected from a glioma patient whose treatment included an IDH1 peptide vaccine. Receptors were obtained from a man aged 25-45 years with glioma. CDR3s include the opening cysteine and the closing phenylalanine or tryptophan. The D gene is left open where the match is weak.

TRBJ1-4	TRBD1	TRBV5-4	TGTGCCAGCAGCCCGAGACAGGGGGAAGAAAAACTGTTTTTT	CASSPRQGEEKLFF
TRBJ2-7	TRBD1	TRBV6-5	TGTGCCAGCAGCCGGGGACAGGGGAGCTCCTACGAGCAGTACTTC	CASSRGQGSSYEQYF
TRBJ2-3	-	TRBV5-4	TGTGCCAGCAGCTTGGATAGGGGCGTTACAGATACGCAGTATTTT	CASSLDRGVTDTQYF
TRBJ2-7	TRBD1	TRBV12-5	TGTGCTAGTGCCTCGGGGAAGGGACAGGGAGAGGTCCACGAGCAGTACTTC	CASASGKGQGEVHEQYF
TRBJ1-3	-	TRBV29-1	TGCAGCGTTGAACAGGCTTGGGGAAACACCATATATTTT	CSVEQAWGNTIYF
TRBJ2-7	TRBD2	TRBV25-1	TGTGCCAGCAAGCGGCTAGCGGGGGCCGAGCAGTACTTC	CASKRLAGAEQYF
TRBJ1-5	TRBD1	TRBV6-1	TGTGCCAGCAGTGAAGAAAAAGGGGGCGTTTTTCAGCCCCAGCATTTT	CASSEEKGGVFQPQHF
TRBJ1-2	TRBD1	TRBV18	TGTGCCAGCTCACGCAAGGGGGCGGATACTAACTATGGCTACACCTTC	CASSRKGADTNYGYTF
TRBJ1-5	-	TRBV4-2	TGTGCCAGCAGCCAATTGGGGATTAGCAATCAGCCCCAGCATTTT	CASSQLGISNQPQHF
TRBJ1-3	-	TRBV4-1	TGCGCCAGCAGCCAAACCCGGAACTCTGGAAACACCATATATTTT	CASSQTRNSGNTIYF
TRBJ2-7	-	TRBV6-6	TGTGCCAGCAGTTTTCGGACACGAGGAGGTGGATTCGAGCAGTACTTC	CASSFRTRGGGFEQYF